The present T cell receptor (beta chain) was sequenced within a study of T-cell reconstitution after alpha-beta-depleted transplantation in children. Researchers prepared the TCRbeta library using unique molecular identifiers, the study reports. Via MiXCR, TCRdb re-called the PCR reads, giving one row per CDR3 protein. This table holds about 490,000 distinct CDR3 sequences, roughly a tenth found once. Study results and caveats: Once a year had passed after transplant, T-cell counts and diversity came mostly from newly produced T cells. About two months after transplant, alpha-beta T cells reportedly came from several hundred expanded graft clones. Day-60 TCRbeta diversity that was high in some patients was derived from surviving recipient T cells and thymic progenitors.

This CDR3 has 13 residues. Germline lookup yields CDR1 SGHKS and CDR2 YYEKEE (reference sequence). Trimming removed 4 bases from V and 7 bases from J, with 13 bases in between. At least ten counts were recorded for this clonotype. Its antigen remains unknown. The origin of this receptor is a child aged 2-15 years with inherited bone marrow failure, due to receive a stem cell transplant. Sample: PBMCs, taken before TCRalphabeta/CD19-depleted stem cell transplant. V usage is TRBV5-5 and J usage is TRBJ2-3; D gene uncertain. The CDR3: CASSVLAANTQYF. The CDR3 DNA sequence: TGTGCCAGCAGCGTGTTGGCGGCCAATACGCAGTATTTT.